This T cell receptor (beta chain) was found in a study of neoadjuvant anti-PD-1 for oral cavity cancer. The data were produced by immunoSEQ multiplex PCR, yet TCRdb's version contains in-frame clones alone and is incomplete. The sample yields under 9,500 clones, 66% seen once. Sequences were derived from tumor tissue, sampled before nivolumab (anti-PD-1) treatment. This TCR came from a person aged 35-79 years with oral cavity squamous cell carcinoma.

CDR3 DNA: TGTGCCAGCAGTTCCCCAGGACTAGCGGCTGAGCAGTACTTC. This sequence encodes CASSSPGLAAEQYF. J is TRBJ2-7 and V is TRBV28; TRBD2 matches 10 bases. Unmatched junction bases numbered 7, after V lost 4 bases and J lost 7 bases. This CDR3 is built from 14 residues. Germline V gene lookup returns CDR1 MDHEN and CDR2 SYDVKM.